A selection of T cell receptor beta chains follows, all from one sample in a study of OX40 agonist ivuxolimab in advanced cancers. Sequenced by immunoSEQ multiplex PCR; TCRdb stores in-frame clones only, minus some. This sample has tens of thousands of clones, with 70% to 90% found just once. Sequencing used CD4+ or CD8+ T cells sorted from blood, obtained in a trial of the OX40 agonist ivuxolimab. The source is an adult with an advanced solid tumor such as melanoma, head and neck, liver or kidney cancer. The CDR3 runs from the conserved cysteine through the conserved F or W. D genes are given only for firm matches. Size is stated for part of the rows, as once, few or many counts, or as a class when the clone is expanded.

v_call: TRBV28
j_call: TRBJ1-2
d_call: TRBD1
clone_size: NA
cdr3_aa: CASSLEGRGPGYTF
cdr3_nt: TGTGCCAGCAGTTTGGAGGGCAGGGGGCCTGGCTACACCTTC

v_call: TRBV7-4
j_call: TRBJ2-3
d_call: TRBD1
clone_size: NA
cdr3_aa: CASSLMGRQGSTDTQYF
cdr3_nt: TGTGCCAGCAGCTTAATGGGGCGACAGGGGAGCACAGATACGCAGTATTTT

v_call: TRBV14
j_call: TRBJ2-3
d_call: NA
clone_size: NA
cdr3_aa: CASSIRDTQYF
cdr3_nt: TGTGCCAGCAGCATAAGGGATACGCAGTATTTT

v_call: TRBV28
j_call: TRBJ1-1
d_call: TRBD1
clone_size: NA
cdr3_aa: CASRGTGGTHEAFF
cdr3_nt: TGTGCCAGCAGAGGGACAGGCGGTACCCACGAAGCTTTCTTT

v_call: TRBV6-1
j_call: TRBJ2-1
d_call: TRBD1
clone_size: NA
cdr3_aa: CASSDQDRVYNEQFF
cdr3_nt: TGTGCCAGCAGTGACCAGGACAGGGTATACAATGAGCAGTTCTTC

v_call: TRBV5-6
j_call: TRBJ1-4
d_call: NA
clone_size: few
cdr3_aa: CASSSGTPNEKLFF
cdr3_nt: TGTGCCAGCAGCTCGGGAACCCCAAATGAAAAACTGTTTTTT

v_call: TRBV5-1
j_call: TRBJ2-2
d_call: NA
clone_size: NA
cdr3_aa: CASSPLAGTNTGELFF
cdr3_nt: TGCGCCAGCAGCCCACTCGCAGGGACGAACACCGGGGAGCTGTTTTTT

v_call: TRBV15
j_call: TRBJ2-2
d_call: NA
clone_size: NA
cdr3_aa: CATSRLLNTGELFF
cdr3_nt: TGTGCCACCAGCAGGCTTCTAAACACCGGGGAGCTGTTTTTT

v_call: TRBV2
j_call: TRBJ1-1
d_call: NA
clone_size: once
cdr3_aa: CASIIRGAQGEAFF
cdr3_nt: TGTGCCAGCATCATAAGGGGAGCGCAGGGTGAAGCTTTCTTT

v_call: TRBV4-3
j_call: TRBJ2-3
d_call: TRBD1
clone_size: NA
cdr3_aa: CASSPIGQGADTQYF
cdr3_nt: TGCGCCAGCAGCCCGATCGGACAGGGGGCAGATACGCAGTATTTT

v_call: TRBV5-5
j_call: TRBJ1-4
d_call: TRBD1
clone_size: NA
cdr3_aa: CASSVTTGATNEKLFF
cdr3_nt: TGTGCCAGCAGCGTAACCACAGGGGCAACTAATGAAAAACTGTTTTTT

v_call: TRBV25-1
j_call: TRBJ1-1
d_call: NA
clone_size: NA
cdr3_aa: CASSRIQGITEAFF
cdr3_nt: TGTGCCAGCAGTCGTATACAAGGGATCACTGAAGCTTTCTTT

v_call: TRBV19
j_call: TRBJ2-2
d_call: TRBD1
clone_size: NA
cdr3_aa: CASSLDRGRKTGELFF
cdr3_nt: TGTGCCAGTAGTCTCGACAGGGGGCGAAAGACCGGGGAGCTGTTTTTT

v_call: TRBV28
j_call: TRBJ2-6
d_call: NA
clone_size: NA
cdr3_aa: CASSLGGISGANVLTF
cdr3_nt: TGTGCCAGCAGTCTGGGGGGAATCTCTGGGGCCAACGTCCTGACTTTC

v_call: TRBV7-2
j_call: TRBJ2-7
d_call: NA
clone_size: NA
cdr3_aa: CASSLLGTSYEQYF
cdr3_nt: TGTGCCAGCAGCTTACTAGGGACATCCTACGAGCAGTACTTC

v_call: TRBV28
j_call: TRBJ1-3
d_call: NA
clone_size: NA
cdr3_aa: CASSIRDTFSGNTIYF
cdr3_nt: TGTGCCAGCAGTATCCGGGACACTTTCTCTGGAAACACCATATATTTT